This is a list of T cell receptor beta chains from one sample in a study of radiotherapy plus CTLA-4 blockade in lung cancer. Produced via immunoSEQ multiplex PCR; TCRdb's table is partial and in-frame only. The sample contains 62,000 or so clones, 65% to 80% of which appear only once. The sample consisted of peripheral blood, taken from a patient treated with radiotherapy plus ipilimumab. Every receptor here comes from a human donor with non-small cell lung cancer who had a complete response to radiotherapy plus ipilimumab. Both conserved end residues are part of each CDR3. Fields, in order: V gene, D gene, J gene, clone size, CDR3 protein, CDR3 DNA. A D gene is named only where the DNA matches it firmly. Clone size appears in some rows only: once, few, many, or a class for an expanded clone.

v_call: TRBV5-4
d_call: TRBD1
j_call: TRBJ1-3
clone_size: NA
cdr3_aa: CASSQTGTINTIYF
cdr3_nt: TGTGCCAGCAGCCAGACAGGGACGATCAACACCATATATTTT

v_call: TRBV19
d_call: TRBD1
j_call: TRBJ1-2
clone_size: medium-sized
cdr3_aa: CASSPEEGARYGYTF
cdr3_nt: TGTGCCAGTAGTCCAGAAGAGGGGGCTCGCTATGGCTACACCTTC

v_call: TRBV27
d_call: TRBD1
j_call: TRBJ2-7
clone_size: NA
cdr3_aa: CASIDRVSYEQYF
cdr3_nt: TGTGCCAGCATTGACAGGGTCTCCTACGAGCAGTACTTC

v_call: TRBV5-1
d_call: NA
j_call: TRBJ2-3
clone_size: NA
cdr3_aa: CASSPYSMSSTDTQYF
cdr3_nt: TGCGCCAGCAGCCCCTATTCTATGTCTAGCACAGATACGCAGTATTTT

v_call: TRBV11-2
d_call: NA
j_call: TRBJ1-1
clone_size: NA
cdr3_aa: CASSLTAQGEAFF
cdr3_nt: TGTGCCAGCAGCTTAACTGCACAGGGAGAAGCTTTCTTT

v_call: TRBV7-9
d_call: TRBD1
j_call: TRBJ2-7
clone_size: NA
cdr3_aa: CASSARQGVEDEQYF
cdr3_nt: TGTGCCAGCAGCGCCCGACAGGGGGTGGAAGACGAGCAGTACTTC

v_call: TRBV29-1
d_call: NA
j_call: TRBJ1-1
clone_size: NA
cdr3_aa: CSAGTYTEAFF
cdr3_nt: TGCAGCGCTGGGACATACACTGAAGCTTTCTTT

v_call: TRBV7-8
d_call: TRBD2
j_call: TRBJ2-1
clone_size: NA
cdr3_aa: CASSLVSGGAYNEQFF
cdr3_nt: TGTGCCAGCAGCTTAGTCAGCGGGGGGGCCTACAATGAGCAGTTCTTC

v_call: TRBV10-3
d_call: TRBD1
j_call: TRBJ2-2
clone_size: NA
cdr3_aa: CAISFTGDDGELFF
cdr3_nt: TGTGCCATCAGCTTCACAGGGGATGACGGGGAGCTGTTTTTT

v_call: TRBV19
d_call: TRBD1
j_call: TRBJ2-2
clone_size: NA
cdr3_aa: CASSIGTGSITGELFF
cdr3_nt: TGTGCCAGTAGTATCGGGACAGGGAGTATCACCGGGGAGCTGTTTTTT

v_call: TRBV16
d_call: TRBD1
j_call: TRBJ1-6
clone_size: NA
cdr3_aa: CASSPLGTGKFTLHF
cdr3_nt: TGTGCCAGCAGCCCCCTTGGGACAGGGAAATTCACCCTCCACTTT

v_call: TRBV10-3
d_call: NA
j_call: TRBJ2-4
clone_size: NA
cdr3_aa: CAISEDGDVAKNIQYF
cdr3_nt: TGTGCCATCAGTGAGGACGGGGACGTAGCCAAAAACATTCAGTACTTC

v_call: TRBV5-6
d_call: NA
j_call: TRBJ1-4
clone_size: NA
cdr3_aa: CASSLYGGDRLNEKLFF
cdr3_nt: TGTGCCAGCAGCTTGTATGGGGGTGACCGGCTTAATGAAAAACTGTTTTTT

v_call: TRBV11-2
d_call: TRBD1
j_call: TRBJ2-2
clone_size: NA
cdr3_aa: CASSQNRGETGELFF
cdr3_nt: TGTGCCAGCAGTCAAAACAGGGGAGAAACCGGGGAGCTGTTTTTT

v_call: TRBV7-6
d_call: NA
j_call: TRBJ2-1
clone_size: NA
cdr3_aa: CASSLGTAKANEQFF
cdr3_nt: TGTGCCAGCAGCTTGGGGACCGCCAAAGCGAATGAGCAGTTCTTC

v_call: TRBV25-1
d_call: NA
j_call: TRBJ1-2
clone_size: NA
cdr3_aa: CASRTGRYGYTF
cdr3_nt: TGTGCCTCCCGGACCGGTCGGTATGGCTACACCTTC

v_call: TRBV11-3
d_call: NA
j_call: TRBJ1-1
clone_size: NA
cdr3_aa: CASSLEYRAEAFF
cdr3_nt: TGTGCCAGCAGCTTGGAATACAGGGCTGAAGCTTTCTTT

v_call: TRBV6-4
d_call: NA
j_call: TRBJ1-1
clone_size: NA
cdr3_aa: CASSDSSLGTEAFF
cdr3_nt: TGTGCCAGCAGTGACTCGTCGTTGGGCACTGAAGCTTTCTTT

v_call: TRBV7-9
d_call: NA
j_call: TRBJ1-2
clone_size: NA
cdr3_aa: CASSLGSGRGYTF
cdr3_nt: TGTGCCAGCAGCTTAGGGTCCGGGCGAGGCTACACCTTC

v_call: TRBV5-1
d_call: NA
j_call: TRBJ2-3
clone_size: NA
cdr3_aa: CASSWGLDTQYF
cdr3_nt: TGCGCCAGCAGCTGGGGGTTAGATACGCAGTATTTT

v_call: TRBV6-5
d_call: NA
j_call: TRBJ1-1
clone_size: NA
cdr3_aa: CASQTGVTEAFF
cdr3_nt: TGTGCCAGTCAGACAGGAGTCACTGAAGCTTTCTTT

v_call: TRBV6-5
d_call: TRBD1
j_call: TRBJ1-6
clone_size: NA
cdr3_aa: CASRQGITLHF
cdr3_nt: TGTGCCAGCAGACAGGGGATCACCCTCCACTTT

v_call: TRBV15
d_call: TRBD1
j_call: TRBJ2-3
clone_size: NA
cdr3_aa: CATSRAILGQGRADTQYF
cdr3_nt: TGTGCCACCAGCAGAGCCATTTTAGGACAGGGGCGGGCAGATACGCAGTATTTT

v_call: TRBV6-4
d_call: NA
j_call: TRBJ1-2
clone_size: NA
cdr3_aa: CASSEGQGYGYTF
cdr3_nt: TGTGCCAGCAGTGAGGGGCAGGGCTATGGCTACACCTTC

v_call: TRBV5-7
d_call: TRBD1
j_call: TRBJ1-1
clone_size: NA
cdr3_aa: CASSPDRGYEAFF
cdr3_nt: TGTGCCAGCAGCCCGGACAGGGGTTACGAAGCTTTCTTT

v_call: TRBV5-6
d_call: TRBD1
j_call: TRBJ1-2
clone_size: once
cdr3_aa: CASSLEQGADYGYTF
cdr3_nt: TGTGCCAGCAGCTTGGAACAGGGGGCGGACTATGGCTACACCTTC

v_call: TRBV6-5
d_call: TRBD1
j_call: TRBJ2-7
clone_size: NA
cdr3_aa: CASSRAGGTGKEQYF
cdr3_nt: TGTGCCAGCAGTAGAGCCGGGGGGACAGGGAAAGAGCAGTACTTC

v_call: TRBV7-2
d_call: TRBD1
j_call: TRBJ1-5
clone_size: NA
cdr3_aa: CASSLAGTGFNQPQHF
cdr3_nt: TGTGCCAGCAGCTTAGCCGGGACAGGGTTTAATCAGCCCCAGCATTTT

v_call: TRBV19
d_call: NA
j_call: TRBJ1-2
clone_size: NA
cdr3_aa: CATIPHQGDGYTF
cdr3_nt: TGTGCCACTATCCCCCACCAGGGCGATGGCTACACCTTC

v_call: TRBV7-6
d_call: TRBD2
j_call: TRBJ2-5
clone_size: NA
cdr3_aa: CASSPRGPGGQETQYF
cdr3_nt: TGTGCCAGCAGCCCCCGGGGACCGGGGGGGCAAGAGACCCAGTACTTC

v_call: TRBV11-3
d_call: NA
j_call: TRBJ2-5
clone_size: NA
cdr3_aa: CASSLGVGNPYGETQYF
cdr3_nt: TGTGCCAGCAGCCTAGGGGTCGGCAACCCCTACGGGGAGACCCAGTACTTC

v_call: TRBV2
d_call: TRBD2
j_call: TRBJ2-2
clone_size: once
cdr3_aa: CASSENAGGPSTGELFF
cdr3_nt: TGTGCCAGCAGTGAAAATGCGGGGGGGCCTTCCACCGGGGAGCTGTTTTTT

v_call: TRBV7-2
d_call: NA
j_call: TRBJ2-2
clone_size: NA
cdr3_aa: CASSTNRLNTGELFF
cdr3_nt: TGTGCCAGCAGCACAAACAGACTAAACACCGGGGAGCTGTTTTTT

v_call: TRBV2
d_call: NA
j_call: TRBJ2-5
clone_size: NA
cdr3_aa: CASSGGWSGQETQYF
cdr3_nt: TGTGCCAGCAGTGGGGGATGGAGCGGCCAAGAGACCCAGTACTTC